One sample yielded the 19 T cell receptor beta chains listed below, sequenced in a study of blood T cell repertoires in COVID-19. The assay was immunoSEQ multiplex PCR, and TCRdb's table has in-frame clones only and misses some. This sample carries approximately 460,000 clones, 89% of them seen once, and the ten largest clones take roughly 1%. The sample consisted of peripheral blood. These receptors were obtained from a man aged 18 to 29 with COVID-19, enrolled during active disease.

The V and J genes are TRBV10-2 and TRBJ1-1; D might be TRBD1 (6 bases). CDR1 is WSHSY, CDR2 SAAADI, per germline. Trimming left V 2 bases short and J 11 bases short, with 9 bases between. The CDR3 loop spans 11 amino acids. The CDR3 DNA follows: TGCGCCAGCAGTGAGGGCAGGGGCGCTTTCTTT. Translated, it gives CASSEGRGAFF.

CDR3 protein: CASSPRAGGTPDTQYF. The CDR3 coding sequence is TGTGCCAGCAGCCCGAGAGCGGGGGGGACCCCAGATACGCAGTATTTT. The chain couples TRBV7-7 to TRBJ2-3, with 10 positions matching TRBD2. Trimming took 5 bases from V and 4 from J; bases not matched to a gene: 9. This CDR3 spans 16 amino acids. Germline CDR1 and CDR2: SSHAT and FNYEAQ (reference sequence).

This clone has a single count. The rearrangement joins TRBV24-1 to TRBJ1-1; 9 nucleotides align to TRBD1. The junction had 4 bases not matched to a gene; V was cut back by 0 bases and J by 3 bases. Germline V gene sequence: CDR1 KGHDR, CDR2 SFDVKD. There are 16 residues in the CDR3. The CDR3 DNA reads as TGTGCCACCAGTGATTTGCGGACAGGGGAAGACACTGAAGCTTTCTTT. Its translation is CATSDLRTGEDTEAFF.

The rearrangement joins TRBV2 to TRBJ1-1; unclear D gene. The CDR3 is made up of 14 amino acids. The germline V gene has CDR1 SNHLY and CDR2 FYNNEI. Trimming shortened V by 3 bases and J by 1 base, and 9 bases separated the two germline ends. CDR3 in amino acids: CASSDGTANTEAFF. Here the CDR3 DNA reads TGTGCCAGCAGTGACGGTACAGCGAACACTGAAGCTTTCTTT.

This chain links TRBV13 with TRBJ2-5; perhaps TRBD2 as D (5 bases). This CDR3 comprises 14 residues. V dropped 1 base and J dropped 4 bases, with 10 bases sitting between them. CDR1 and CDR2 (germline): PRHDT, FYEKMQ (reference sequence). CDR3 region: CASSLAGSGETQYF. The CDR3 DNA reads as TGTGCCAGCAGCTTAGCGGGGTCGGGAGAGACCCAGTACTTC.

This chain connects TRBV28 to TRBJ2-7; 8 bases fit TRBD1. With 4 bases clipped from V and 4 bases from J, the junction kept 9 bases outside the gene matches. Germline V CDR1 and CDR2: MDHEN, SYDVKM. CDR3 length: 15 residues. This CDR3 reads CASSSPGQVDYEQYF. The CDR3 nucleotides read TGTGCCAGCAGTTCTCCGGGACAGGTTGATTACGAGCAGTACTTC.

This sequence joins TRBV15 and TRBJ1-5; no clear D gene. CDR3 length equals 16 residues. CDR1 and CDR2 from the germline V gene are LNHNV and YYDKDF (reference sequence). Trimming took 1 base from V and 5 from J, leaving 15 bases between them. The CDR3, as DNA: TGTGCCACCAGCAGAGGGGTCACGGGGTTTTATCAGCCCCAGCATTTT. Residues: CATSRGVTGFYQPQHF.

The V gene is TRBV5-1, the J gene TRBJ2-1, with TRBD2 identical over 10 bases. From germline, CDR1 is SGHRS and CDR2 YFSETQ. Germline trimming cut 3 bases from V and 3 bases from J; bases unmatched to any gene: 3. The CDR3 runs 15 residues. This CDR3 reads CASSSRTSGYNEQFF. As DNA, the CDR3 is TGCGCCAGCAGCTCCAGGACTAGCGGCTACAATGAGCAGTTCTTC.

Here the CDR3 reads CASSRDSYSGANVLTF. CDR3 in DNA: TGTGCCAGCAGTCGGGACTCCTACTCTGGGGCCAACGTCCTGACTTTC. The V call is TRBV27, the J call TRBJ2-6, with D possibly matching TRBD2 (6 bases). Germline V gene lookup returns CDR1 MNHEY and CDR2 SMNVEV (reference sequence). The CDR3 runs 16 residues. Trimming left V 5 bases short and J 0 bases short, with 11 bases between.

The genes are TRBV12-5 and TRBJ2-4, with D hard to call. CDR1 and CDR2 (germline): LGHNT, FRNRAP. V was cut by 3 bases and J by 9 bases, with 3 bases left in between. This CDR3 is 10 amino acids long. This chain's CDR3 is CASGFGIQYF. The DNA for the CDR3 is TGTGCTAGTGGTTTCGGCATTCAGTACTTC.

The V and J genes are TRBV5-4 and TRBJ2-1; a possible D gene is TRBD1 (5 bases). This CDR3 is built from 13 residues. The V and J ends lost 4 bases and 6 bases respectively, with 11 bases between them. Looked up from germline, CDR1 is SGHNT and CDR2 is YYREEE (reference sequence). DNA of the CDR3: TGTGCCAGCAGCCTGGGGCTCTCCAATGAGCAGTTCTTC. Translated: CASSLGLSNEQFF. Drawing the rest from reference TRBV5-4 and TRBJ2-1, the complete variable domain is ETGVTQSPTHLIKTRGQQVTLRCSSQSGHNTVSWYQQALGQGPQFIFQYYREEENGRGNFPPRFSGLQFPNYSSELNVNALELDDSALYLCASSLGLSNEQFFGPGTRLTVL.

V gene TRBV4-1 combines with J gene TRBJ1-2, with TRBD1 matching over 7 bases. There are 13 residues in the CDR3. V shed 3 bases and J 8 bases; nucleotides not matched to a gene: 6. CDR1 and CDR2 from the germline V gene are MGHRA and YSYEKL. CDR3 amino acids: CASSHPTGEGYTF. In DNA, the CDR3 is TGCGCCAGCAGCCACCCTACAGGGGAGGGCTACACCTTC.

This chain joins TRBV19 and TRBJ1-1; 9 bases align to TRBD1. Germline V lookup: CDR1 LNHDA, CDR2 SQIVND (reference sequence). V was pared by 7 bases and J by 2 bases, with 8 bases of the junction left unmatched. This CDR3 is built from 15 residues. The CDR3 DNA reads TGTGCCAGTACCCATGGGGGACAGGGTAACACTGAAGCTTTCTTT. It encodes CASTHGGQGNTEAFF.

Worth noting for this clone: This same CDR3 is encoded by further DNA sequences in the sample. V usage is TRBV19 and J usage is TRBJ2-7; 14 bases map to TRBD2. The CDR3 sequence is 15 residues long. Germline V gene sequence: CDR1 LNHDA, CDR2 SQIVND (reference sequence). V was clipped by 5 bases and J by 3 bases; unmatched bases: 3. The CDR3 sequence is CASSPGTSGSYEQYF. The DNA of the CDR3 is TGTGCCAGTAGTCCAGGGACTAGCGGGAGCTACGAGCAGTACTTC.

The chain links TRBV24-1 to TRBJ2-2; the D gene is possibly TRBD1 (6 bases). Trimming removed 4 bases from V and 6 bases from J, with 23 bases in between. Germline lookup yields CDR1 KGHDR and CDR2 SFDVKD. CDR3 size: 18 residues. The DNA of the CDR3 is TGTGCCACCAGTGAACCCCTGACCGACAGGTTTGGTCCCGGGGAGCTGTTTTTT. This codes for CATSEPLTDRFGPGELFF.

The chain uses TRBV19 and TRBJ2-7; D is possibly TRBD1 (6 bases). Germline V gives CDR1 LNHDA, CDR2 SQIVND (reference sequence). The CDR3 consists of 13 residues. Trimming left V 5 bases short and J 4 bases short, with 12 bases between. CDR3: CASSPAGEYEQYF. CDR3 DNA: TGTGCCAGTAGTCCGGCAGGGGAATACGAGCAGTACTTC. Full variable domain (rest looked up from reference TRBV19 and TRBJ2-7): DGGITQSPKYLFRKEGQNVTLSCEQNLNHDAMYWYRQDPGQGLRLIYYSQIVNDFQKGDIAEGYSVSREKKESFPLTVTSAQKNPTAFYLCASSPAGEYEQYFGPGTRLTVT.

In this sample, this clone turned up once. The CDR3 nucleotides read TGCAGTGCTAGTCCGGGCAGGGGGCTTGAAAAACTGTTTTTT. Translated, it gives CSASPGRGLEKLFF. The chain employs TRBV20-1 and TRBJ1-4, with TRBD1 matching 8 bases. Germline CDR1 and CDR2: DFQATT and SNEGSKA (reference sequence). The CDR3 runs to 14 residues. V lost 3 bases to trimming and J lost 7 bases; unmatched junction nucleotides: 7.

This clone was detected only once. Other DNA sequences in the same sample also yield this CDR3. The gene calls are TRBV7-9 and TRBJ2-1; D not certain. The CDR3 totals 13 residues. Germline V gene lookup returns CDR1 SEHNR and CDR2 FQNEAQ (reference sequence). V was clipped by 2 bases and J by 1 base, with 3 bases between them. CDR3: CASSLSSYNEQFF. DNA for the CDR3: TGTGCCAGCAGCTTATCGTCCTACAATGAGCAGTTCTTC.

Regarding this clone: This same CDR3 is encoded by further DNA sequences in the sample. The genes are TRBV2 and TRBJ1-4; D ambiguous. CDR1 SNHLY and CDR2 FYNNEI come from the germline V gene. The CDR3 is 11 residues long. V lost 2 bases to trimming and J lost 8 bases, with 3 bases between them. The CDR3 reads CASSEREKLFF. The CDR3 DNA reads as TGTGCCAGCAGTGAACGGGAAAAACTGTTTTTT.